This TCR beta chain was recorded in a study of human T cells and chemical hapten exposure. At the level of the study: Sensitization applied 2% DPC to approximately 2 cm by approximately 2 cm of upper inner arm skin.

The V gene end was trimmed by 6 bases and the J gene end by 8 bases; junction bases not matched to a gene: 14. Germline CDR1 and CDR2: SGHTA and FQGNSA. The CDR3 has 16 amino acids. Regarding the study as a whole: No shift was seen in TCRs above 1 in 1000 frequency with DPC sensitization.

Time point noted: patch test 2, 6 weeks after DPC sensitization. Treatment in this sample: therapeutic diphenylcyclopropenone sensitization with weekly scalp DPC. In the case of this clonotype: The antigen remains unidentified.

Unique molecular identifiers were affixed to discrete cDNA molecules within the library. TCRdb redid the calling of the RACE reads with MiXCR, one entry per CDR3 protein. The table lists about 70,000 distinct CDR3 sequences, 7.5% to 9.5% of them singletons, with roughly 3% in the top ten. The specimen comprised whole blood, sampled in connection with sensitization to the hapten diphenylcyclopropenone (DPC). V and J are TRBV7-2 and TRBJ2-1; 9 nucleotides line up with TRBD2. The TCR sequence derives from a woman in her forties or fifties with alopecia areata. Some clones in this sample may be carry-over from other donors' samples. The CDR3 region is CASSPKDASGTDEQFF. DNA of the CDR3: TGTGCCAGCAGTCCAAAGGACGCTAGCGGGACGGATGAGCAGTTCTTC.